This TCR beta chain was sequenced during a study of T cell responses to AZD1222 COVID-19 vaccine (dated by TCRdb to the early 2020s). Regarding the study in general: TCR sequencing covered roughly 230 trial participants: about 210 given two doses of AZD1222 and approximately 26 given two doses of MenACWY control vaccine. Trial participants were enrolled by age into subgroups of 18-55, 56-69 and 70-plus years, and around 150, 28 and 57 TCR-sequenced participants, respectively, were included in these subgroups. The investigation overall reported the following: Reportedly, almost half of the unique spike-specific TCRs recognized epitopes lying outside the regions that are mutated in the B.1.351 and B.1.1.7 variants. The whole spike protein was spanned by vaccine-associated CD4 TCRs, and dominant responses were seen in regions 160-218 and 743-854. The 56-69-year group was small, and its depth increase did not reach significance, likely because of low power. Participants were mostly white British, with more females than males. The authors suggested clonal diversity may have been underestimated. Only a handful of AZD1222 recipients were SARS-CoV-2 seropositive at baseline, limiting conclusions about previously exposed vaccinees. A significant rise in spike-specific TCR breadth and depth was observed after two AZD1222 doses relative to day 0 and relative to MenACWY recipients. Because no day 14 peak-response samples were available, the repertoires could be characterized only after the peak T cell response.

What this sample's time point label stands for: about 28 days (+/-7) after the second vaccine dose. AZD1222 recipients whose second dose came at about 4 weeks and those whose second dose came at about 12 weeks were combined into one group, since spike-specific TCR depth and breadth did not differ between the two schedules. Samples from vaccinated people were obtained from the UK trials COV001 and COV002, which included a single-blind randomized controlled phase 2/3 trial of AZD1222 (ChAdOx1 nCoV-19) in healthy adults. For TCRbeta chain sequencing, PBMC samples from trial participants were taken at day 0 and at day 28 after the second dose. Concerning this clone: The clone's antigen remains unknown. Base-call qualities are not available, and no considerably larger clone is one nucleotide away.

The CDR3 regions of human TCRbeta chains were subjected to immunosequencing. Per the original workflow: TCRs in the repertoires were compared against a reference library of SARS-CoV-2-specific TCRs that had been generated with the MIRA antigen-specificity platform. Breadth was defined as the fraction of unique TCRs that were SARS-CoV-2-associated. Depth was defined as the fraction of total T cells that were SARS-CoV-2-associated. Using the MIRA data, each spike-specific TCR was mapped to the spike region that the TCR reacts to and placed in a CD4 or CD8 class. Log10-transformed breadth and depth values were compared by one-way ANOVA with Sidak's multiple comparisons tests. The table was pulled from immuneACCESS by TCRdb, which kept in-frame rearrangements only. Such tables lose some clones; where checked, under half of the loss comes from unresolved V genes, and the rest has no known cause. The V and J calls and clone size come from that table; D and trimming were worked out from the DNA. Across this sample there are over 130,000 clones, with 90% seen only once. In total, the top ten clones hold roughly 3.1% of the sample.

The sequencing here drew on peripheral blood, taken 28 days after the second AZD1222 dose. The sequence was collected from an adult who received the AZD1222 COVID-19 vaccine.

The CDR3 protein sequence reads: CSAAGGPSYGYTF. DNA sequence: TGCAGCGCCGCGGGGGGGCCGAGCTATGGCTACACCTTC. Rearrangement joined TRBV29-1 to TRBJ1-2; the D region possibly corresponds to TRBD1 (6 bases align). From its cysteine to its phenylalanine, the CDR3 spans 13 amino acids. Solely the CDR3 DNA is kept, with 39 bases framed from the first base. V loses 7 bases of germline sequence and J loses 4 bases, and the interval between the two ends is 16 bases. From the germline V gene, CDR1 is SQVTM and CDR2 is ANQGSEA.